This T cell receptor beta chain derives from a study of CD8 T cells in ankylosing spondylitis. General study results and limits: According to the report, clones linked to the disease were significantly enriched in matched synovial fluid samples taken from ankylosing spondylitis patients. The disease-linked clones had a CD8+ phenotype and low blood frequencies. Reactive arthritis synovial fluid and blood were previously reported to contain some motif variants.

Libraries of TCR beta came from quantitative 5'-RACE with molecular barcodes. TCRdb passed the 5' RACE reads through MiXCR, listing each CDR3 protein once. Found here are more than 110,000 distinct CDR3 sequences, 7% to 10% of them singletons; the top ten hold 7.3%. This clonotype was observed at least ten times. The antigen is not known. The CDR3 has 13 residues. Trimming took 3 bases from V and 3 from J, leaving 8 bases between them. Per germline, CDR1 SGHTA and CDR2 FQGNSA. The sequencing input was synovial fluid, either unsorted or a sorted T cell fraction (not recorded which). This sequence joins TRBV7-2 and TRBJ1-2; D gene unclear. The clonotype comes from a male donor with ankylosing spondylitis. The CDR3, as DNA: TGTGCCAGCAGCTTCAGACCGGACTATGGCTACACCTTC. It yields the protein CASSFRPDYGYTF.